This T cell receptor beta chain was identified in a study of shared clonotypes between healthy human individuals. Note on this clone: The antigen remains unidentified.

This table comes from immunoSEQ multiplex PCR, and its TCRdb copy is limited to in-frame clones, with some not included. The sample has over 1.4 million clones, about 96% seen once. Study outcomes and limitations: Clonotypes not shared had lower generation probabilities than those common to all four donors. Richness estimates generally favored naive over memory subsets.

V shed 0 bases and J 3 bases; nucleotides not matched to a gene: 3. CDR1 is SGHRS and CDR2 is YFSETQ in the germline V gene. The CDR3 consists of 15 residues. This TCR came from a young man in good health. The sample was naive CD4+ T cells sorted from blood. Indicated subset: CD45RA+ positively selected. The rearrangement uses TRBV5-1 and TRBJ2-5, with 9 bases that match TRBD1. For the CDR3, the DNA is TGCGCCAGCAGCTTGGGTGGGACAGGGAAAGAGACCCAGTACTTC. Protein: CASSLGGTGKETQYF. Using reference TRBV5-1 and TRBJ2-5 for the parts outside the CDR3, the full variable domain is KAGVTQTPRYLIKTRGQQVTLSCSPISGHRSVSWYQQTPGQGLQFLFEYFSETQRNKGNFPGRFSGRQFSNSRSEMNVSTLELGDSALYLCASSLGGTGKETQYFGPGTRLLVL.